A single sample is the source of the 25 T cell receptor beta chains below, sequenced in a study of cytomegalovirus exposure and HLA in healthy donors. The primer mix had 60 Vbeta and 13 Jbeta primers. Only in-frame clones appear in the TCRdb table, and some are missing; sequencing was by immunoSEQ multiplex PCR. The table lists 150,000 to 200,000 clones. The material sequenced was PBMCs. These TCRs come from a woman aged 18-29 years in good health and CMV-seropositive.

CDR3 amino acids: CAISESPGQQETQYF. Here the CDR3 DNA reads TGTGCCATCAGTGAGTCGCCGGGACAGCAAGAGACCCAGTACTTC. This rearrangement joins TRBV10-3 to TRBJ2-5, with 7 positions matching TRBD1. The CDR3 contains 15 residues. CDR1 and CDR2 from the germline V gene are ENHRY and SYGVKD. J gave up 2 bases and V 0 bases, and 3 bases lay outside the gene matches.

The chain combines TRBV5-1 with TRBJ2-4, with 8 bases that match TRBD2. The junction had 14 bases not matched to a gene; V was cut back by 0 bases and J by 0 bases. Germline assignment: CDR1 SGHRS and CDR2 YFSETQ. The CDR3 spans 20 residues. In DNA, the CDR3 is TGCGCCAGCAGCTTGGAGGGTCCGTTCGCGGGGGGTATAGCCAAAAACATTCAGTACTTC. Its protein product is CASSLEGPFAGGIAKNIQYF.

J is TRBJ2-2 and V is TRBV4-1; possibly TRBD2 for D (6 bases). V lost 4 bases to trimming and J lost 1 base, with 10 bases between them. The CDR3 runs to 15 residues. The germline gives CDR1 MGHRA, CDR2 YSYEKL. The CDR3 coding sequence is TGCGCCAGCAGCCCGGTTAGCGGGAACACCGGGGAGCTGTTTTTT. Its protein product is CASSPVSGNTGELFF.

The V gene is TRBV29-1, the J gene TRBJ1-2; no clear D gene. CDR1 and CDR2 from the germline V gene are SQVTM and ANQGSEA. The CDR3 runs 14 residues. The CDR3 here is CRDESVRNDYGYTF. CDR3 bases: TGCAGGGATGAATCGGTCCGAAATGACTATGGCTACACCTTC.

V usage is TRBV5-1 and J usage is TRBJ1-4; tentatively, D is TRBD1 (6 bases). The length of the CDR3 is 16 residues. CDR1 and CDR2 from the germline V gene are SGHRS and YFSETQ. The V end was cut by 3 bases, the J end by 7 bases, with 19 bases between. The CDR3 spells CASSSGGGPIREKLFF. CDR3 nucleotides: TGCGCCAGCAGCTCCGGGGGGGGGCCTATCCGTGAAAAACTGTTTTTT. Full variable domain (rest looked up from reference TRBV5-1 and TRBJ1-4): KAGVTQTPRYLIKTRGQQVTLSCSPISGHRSVSWYQQTPGQGLQFLFEYFSETQRNKGNFPGRFSGRQFSNSRSEMNVSTLELGDSALYLCASSSGGGPIREKLFFGSGTQLSVL.

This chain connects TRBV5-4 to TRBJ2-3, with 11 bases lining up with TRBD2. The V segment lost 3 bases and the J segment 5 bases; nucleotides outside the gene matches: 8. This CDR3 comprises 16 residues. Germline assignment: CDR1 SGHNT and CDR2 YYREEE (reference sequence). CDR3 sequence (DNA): TGTGCCAGCAGCTCGTTAGCGGGGGGGCCCGGAGATACGCAGTATTTT. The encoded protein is CASSSLAGGPGDTQYF.

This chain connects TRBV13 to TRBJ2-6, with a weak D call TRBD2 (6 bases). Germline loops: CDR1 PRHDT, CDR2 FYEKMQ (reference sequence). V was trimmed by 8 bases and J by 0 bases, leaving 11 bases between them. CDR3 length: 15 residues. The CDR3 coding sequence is TGTGCCAGCTGGGACTGTTACTCTGGGGCCAACGTCCTGACTTTC. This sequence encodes CASWDCYSGANVLTF.

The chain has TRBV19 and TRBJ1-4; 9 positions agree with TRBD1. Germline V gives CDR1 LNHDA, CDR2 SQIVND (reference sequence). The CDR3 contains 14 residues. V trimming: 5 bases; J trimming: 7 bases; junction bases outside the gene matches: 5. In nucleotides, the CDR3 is TGTGCCAGTAGTGTACAGGGGGCGCGTGAAAAACTGTTTTTT. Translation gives CASSVQGAREKLFF.

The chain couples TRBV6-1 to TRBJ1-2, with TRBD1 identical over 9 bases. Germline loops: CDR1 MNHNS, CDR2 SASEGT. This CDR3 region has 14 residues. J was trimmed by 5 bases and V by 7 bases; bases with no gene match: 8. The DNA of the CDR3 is TGTGCCAGCATACCGGGACAGGGAGGTTATGGCTACACCTTC. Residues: CASIPGQGGYGYTF.

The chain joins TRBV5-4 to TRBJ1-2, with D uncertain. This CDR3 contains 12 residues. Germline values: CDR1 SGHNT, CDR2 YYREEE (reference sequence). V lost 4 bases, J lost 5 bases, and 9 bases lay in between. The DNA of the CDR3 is TGTGCCAGCAGCCGCTCGGAGTATGGCTACACCTTC. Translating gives CASSRSEYGYTF. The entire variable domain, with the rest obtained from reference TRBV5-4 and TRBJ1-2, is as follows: ETGVTQSPTHLIKTRGQQVTLRCSSQSGHNTVSWYQQALGQGPQFIFQYYREEENGRGNFPPRFSGLQFPNYSSELNVNALELDDSALYLCASSRSEYGYTFGSGTRLTVV.

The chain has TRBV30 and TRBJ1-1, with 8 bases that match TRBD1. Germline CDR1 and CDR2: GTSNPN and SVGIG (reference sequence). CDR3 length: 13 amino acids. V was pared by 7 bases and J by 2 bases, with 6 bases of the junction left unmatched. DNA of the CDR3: TGTGCCTTTTCGACAGGGGACAACACTGAAGCTTTCTTT. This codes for CAFSTGDNTEAFF.

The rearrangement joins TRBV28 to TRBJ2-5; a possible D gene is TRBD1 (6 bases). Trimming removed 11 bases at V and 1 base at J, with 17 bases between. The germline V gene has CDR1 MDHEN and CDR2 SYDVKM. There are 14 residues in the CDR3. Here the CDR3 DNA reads TGTGCCTCCAGTTTCACAGGGAGCCAAGAGACCCAGTACTTC. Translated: CASSFTGSQETQYF.

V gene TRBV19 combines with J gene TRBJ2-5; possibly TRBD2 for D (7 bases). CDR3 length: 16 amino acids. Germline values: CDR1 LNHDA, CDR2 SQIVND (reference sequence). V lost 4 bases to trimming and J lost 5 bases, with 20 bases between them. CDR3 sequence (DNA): TGTGCCAGTAGTACGGGGGGCCTGGGAAGGGGGGAGACCCAGTACTTC. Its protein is CASSTGGLGRGETQYF.

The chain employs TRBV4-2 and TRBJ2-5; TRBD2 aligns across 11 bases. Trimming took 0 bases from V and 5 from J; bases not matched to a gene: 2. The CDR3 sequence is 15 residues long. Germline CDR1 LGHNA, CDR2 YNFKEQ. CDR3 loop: CASSQEASGGETQYF. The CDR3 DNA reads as TGTGCCAGCAGCCAAGAGGCTAGCGGGGGGGAGACCCAGTACTTC.

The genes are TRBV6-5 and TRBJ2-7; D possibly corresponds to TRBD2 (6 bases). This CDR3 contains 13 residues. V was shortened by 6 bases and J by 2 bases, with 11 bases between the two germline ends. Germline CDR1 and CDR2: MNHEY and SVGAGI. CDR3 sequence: CASRSTRTYEQYF. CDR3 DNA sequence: TGTGCCAGCAGGTCGACTAGAACCTACGAGCAGTACTTC.

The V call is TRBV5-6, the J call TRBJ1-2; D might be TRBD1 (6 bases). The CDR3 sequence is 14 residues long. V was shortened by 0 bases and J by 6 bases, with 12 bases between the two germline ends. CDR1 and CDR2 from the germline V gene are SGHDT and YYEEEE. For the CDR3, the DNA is TGTGCCAGCAGCTTGGAGTTCAGGGGAGATGGCTACACCTTC. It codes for CASSLEFRGDGYTF.

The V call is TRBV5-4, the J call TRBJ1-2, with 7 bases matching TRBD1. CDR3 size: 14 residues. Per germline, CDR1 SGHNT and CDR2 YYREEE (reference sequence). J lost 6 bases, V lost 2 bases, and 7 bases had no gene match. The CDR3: CASSFRSDRHGYTF. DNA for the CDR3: TGTGCCAGCAGCTTTAGATCGGACAGGCATGGCTACACCTTC.

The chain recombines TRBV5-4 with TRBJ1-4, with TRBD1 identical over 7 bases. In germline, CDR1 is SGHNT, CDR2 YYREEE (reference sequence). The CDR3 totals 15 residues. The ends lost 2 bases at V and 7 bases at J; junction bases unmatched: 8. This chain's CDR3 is CASSFSTGAGEKLFF. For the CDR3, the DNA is TGTGCCAGCAGCTTCTCCACAGGGGCGGGTGAAAAACTGTTTTTT.

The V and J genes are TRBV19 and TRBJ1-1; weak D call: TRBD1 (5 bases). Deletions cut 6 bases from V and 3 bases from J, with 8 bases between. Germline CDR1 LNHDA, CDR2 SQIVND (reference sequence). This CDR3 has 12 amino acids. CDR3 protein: CASRLGDTEAFF. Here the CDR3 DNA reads TGTGCCAGTAGGTTAGGGGACACTGAAGCTTTCTTT.

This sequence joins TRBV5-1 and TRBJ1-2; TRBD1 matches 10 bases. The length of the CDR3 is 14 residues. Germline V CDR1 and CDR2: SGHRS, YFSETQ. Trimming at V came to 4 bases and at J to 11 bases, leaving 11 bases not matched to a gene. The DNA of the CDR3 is TGCGCCAGCAGCGGAACTCCGACAGGGGGCGGTTACACCTTC. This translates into CASSGTPTGGGYTF.

The CDR3 DNA sequence: TGTGCCAGCAGAGCCACAGTAACTAGCAATCAGCCCCAGCATTTT. This codes for CASRATVTSNQPQHF. The chain employs TRBV6-5 and TRBJ1-5, with no clear D. CDR1 MNHEY and CDR2 SVGAGI come from the germline V gene. The CDR3 is 15 residues long. Trimming took 6 bases from V and 0 from J, leaving 12 bases between them.

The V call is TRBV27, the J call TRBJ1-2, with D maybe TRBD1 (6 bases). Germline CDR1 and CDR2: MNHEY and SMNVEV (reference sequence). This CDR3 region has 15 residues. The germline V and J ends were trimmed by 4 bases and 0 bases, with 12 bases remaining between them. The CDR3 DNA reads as TGTGCCAGCAGTTATGGGACACCTGCTAACTATGGCTACACCTTC. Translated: CASSYGTPANYGYTF.

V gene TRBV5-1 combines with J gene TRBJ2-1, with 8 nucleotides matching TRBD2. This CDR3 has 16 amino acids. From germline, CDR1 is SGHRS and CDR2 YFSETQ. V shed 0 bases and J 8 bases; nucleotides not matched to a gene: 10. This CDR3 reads CASSLEGSGSRHEQFF. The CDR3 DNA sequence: TGCGCCAGCAGCTTGGAAGGAAGCGGGAGTAGACATGAGCAGTTCTTC.

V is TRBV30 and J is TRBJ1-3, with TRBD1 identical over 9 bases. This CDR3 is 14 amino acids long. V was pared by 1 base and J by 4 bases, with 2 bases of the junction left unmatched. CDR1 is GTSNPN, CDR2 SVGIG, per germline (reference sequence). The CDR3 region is CAWSGQGVGNTIYF. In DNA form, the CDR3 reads TGTGCCTGGAGTGGACAGGGGGTAGGAAACACCATATATTTT.

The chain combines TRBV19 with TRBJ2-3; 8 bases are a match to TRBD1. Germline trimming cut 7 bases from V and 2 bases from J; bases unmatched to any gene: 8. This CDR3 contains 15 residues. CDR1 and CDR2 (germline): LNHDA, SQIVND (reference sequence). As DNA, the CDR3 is TGTGCCAGTACCACAGGACAGGGCGCCACAGATACGCAGTATTTT. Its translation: CASTTGQGATDTQYF.